One T cell receptor beta chain is described in this entry. In the original workflow: Estimation of nucleated cell counts was performed using reference gene primer amplification. Here immunoSEQ multiplex PCR was the method, and the copy in TCRdb shows in-frame clones only, minus some. V and J calls and clone size are those listed in that table; D and trimming were worked out from the DNA. The sample shows about 260,000 clones, more than 90% of them seen only once. Seattle cases were enrolled at active infection and followed longitudinally. Looked up from germline, CDR1 is SGHRS and CDR2 is YFSETQ. The ends lost 4 bases at V and 3 bases at J; junction bases unmatched: 8. The CDR3 totals 15 residues. This record comes from a study of blood T cell repertoires in COVID-19. Study in general: Sites across the United States, Italy and Spain contributed samples from acute and convalescent COVID-19. PBMCs, B-cell-depleted T cells, or T cells provided the cDNA or gDNA that made up the material.

This receptor was taken from a person between 18 and 35 years old with COVID-19, enrolled during active disease. Specimen: peripheral blood. The rearrangement uses TRBV5-1 and TRBJ1-1; 8 positions agree with TRBD1. The CDR3, as DNA: TGCGCCAGCAGCCGCGGACAGGGAGGGGACACTGAAGCTTTCTTT. It encodes CASSRGQGGDTEAFF.